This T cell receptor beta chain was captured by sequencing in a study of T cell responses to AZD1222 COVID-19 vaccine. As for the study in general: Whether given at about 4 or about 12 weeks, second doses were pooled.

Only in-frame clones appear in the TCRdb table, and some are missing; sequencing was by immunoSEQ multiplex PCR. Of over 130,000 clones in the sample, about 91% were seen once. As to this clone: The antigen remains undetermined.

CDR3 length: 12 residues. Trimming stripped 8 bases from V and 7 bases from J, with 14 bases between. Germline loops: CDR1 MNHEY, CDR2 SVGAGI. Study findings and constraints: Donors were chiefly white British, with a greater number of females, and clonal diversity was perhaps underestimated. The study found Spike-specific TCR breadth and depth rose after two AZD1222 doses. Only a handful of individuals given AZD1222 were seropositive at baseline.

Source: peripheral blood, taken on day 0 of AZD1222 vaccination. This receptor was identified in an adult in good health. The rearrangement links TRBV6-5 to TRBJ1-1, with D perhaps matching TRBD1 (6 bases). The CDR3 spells CASSEGGREAFF. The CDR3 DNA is TGTGCCAGCTCGGAGGGGGGGCGTGAAGCTTTCTTT.